This T cell receptor beta chain was sequenced for a study of molecular identifiers for immune sequencing clone quantification. Study-level information: Replicate runs used RNA from roughly 21,000 or 96,000 naive CD8 cells, which was split five ways into aliquots, and four of those aliquots were then sequenced.

RNA fractions of 10%, 30% or 50% and roughly 20,000 to 1,000,000 sorted cells were the source of naive CD8 libraries. Isolation of naive CD8 T cells was achieved by sorting on a CD8+CD4-CCR7+CD45RA+ phenotype. Via MiXCR, TCRdb re-called the PCR reads, giving one row per CDR3 protein. This repertoire shows around 460,000 distinct CDR3 sequences, over 20% found once; its top ten account for around 0.84%. This clonotype was observed a few times. CDR1 and CDR2 (germline): MNHNS, SASEGT. CDR3 length: 13 amino acids. Trimming pared 6 bases from V and 1 base from J, leaving 10 bases between. This rearrangement joins TRBV6-1 to TRBJ2-7; D assignment may be TRBD1 or TRBD2 (5 bases each). This sequence originates from a human donor in good health. Some libraries in this study had Jurkat cell RNA spiked in. The sequencing sample was made of naive CD8+ T cells from blood, with Jurkat cell RNA spiked in. Subset in this sample: FACS-sorted CD8+CD4-CCR7+CD45RA+ naive T cells. The CDR3 sequence: CASRRGDSYEQYF. CDR3 nucleotide sequence: TGTGCCAGCAGGAGGGGAGATTCCTACGAGCAGTACTTC.